This T cell receptor beta chain was captured by sequencing in a study of spatial heterogeneity in lung cancer. At the level of the study: Mean representation of each unique TCR and UMI combination in the raw reads exceeded 8.5 occurrences.

Germline CDR1 reads KGHSH; CDR2 reads LQKENI. The CDR3 totals 17 residues. The V gene lost 2 bases and the J gene lost 6 bases, with 17 bases spanning the gap. The time point denotes: sample taken at primary tumor resection. Material for sequencing was whole RNA from tumor, nontumor lung or frozen PBMC, left unsorted. Each TCR cDNA molecule bore a unique molecular identifier. TCRdb ran MiXCR on the 5' RACE reads and lists one entry per CDR3 protein. The sample contains some 47,000 distinct CDR3 sequences, 7.6% of which appear only once. The sequence derives from a female donor with early-stage non-small cell lung cancer. This chain uses TRBV18 with TRBJ1-6, with no clear D. The sequenced sample was PBMCs, obtained at surgery. The CDR3: CASSPETPNSGNSPLHF. CDR3 nucleotides: TGTGCCAGCTCACCAGAGACACCGAATAGCGGTAATTCACCCCTCCACTTT.